The entry that follows covers one TCR beta chain sequence. Its antigen is not known. V shed 7 bases and J shed 2 bases, with 9 bases lying between them. The CDR3 extends over 12 amino acids. Looked up from germline, CDR1 is SGHTS and CDR2 is YDEGEE. This entry belongs to a study of shared clonotypes between healthy human individuals. CD45RO negativity and positive selection for CCR7 defined naive CD8 cells, a population that excluded terminally differentiated effector memory CD45RA+ cells. General observations from the study: Only blood was sampled; tissue repertoires likely differ. Enrolling few donors narrowed the genetic and exposure-history diversity that was represented. Non-shared clonotypes displayed generation probabilities falling below those of clonotypes present in all four donors.

Each replicate PCR on the sorted subsets used about 220 ng DNA (around 30,000 T cell genomes). Only in-frame clones appear in the TCRdb table, and some are missing; sequencing was by immunoSEQ multiplex PCR. The table has around 650,000 clones, about 96% seen once; the top ten hold approximately 0.12%. Sequencing used naive CD8+ T cells sorted from blood. The chain links TRBV5-8 to TRBJ1-1, with D possibly TRBD1 on 5 matching bases. The origin of this receptor is a woman in her twenties or thirties in good health. CDR3 sequence: CASVQGNTEAFF. CDR3 DNA: TGTGCCAGCGTCCAGGGCAACACTGAAGCTTTCTTT.